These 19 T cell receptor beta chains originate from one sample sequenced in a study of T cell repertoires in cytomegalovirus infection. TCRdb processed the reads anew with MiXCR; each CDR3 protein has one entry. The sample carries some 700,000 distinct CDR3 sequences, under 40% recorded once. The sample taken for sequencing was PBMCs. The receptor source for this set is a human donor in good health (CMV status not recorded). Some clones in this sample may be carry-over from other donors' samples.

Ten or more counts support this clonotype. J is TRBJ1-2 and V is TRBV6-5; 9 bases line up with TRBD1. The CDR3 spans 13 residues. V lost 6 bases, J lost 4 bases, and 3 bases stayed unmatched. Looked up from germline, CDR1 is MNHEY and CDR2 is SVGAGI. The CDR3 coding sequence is TGTGCCAGCAGACTGACAGGGGGCTATGGCTACACCTTC. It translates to CASRLTGGYGYTF.

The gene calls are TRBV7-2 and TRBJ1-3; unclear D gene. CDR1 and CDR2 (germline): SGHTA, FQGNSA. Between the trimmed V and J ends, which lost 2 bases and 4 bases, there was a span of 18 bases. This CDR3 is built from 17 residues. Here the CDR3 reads CASSLPREKKAGNTIYF. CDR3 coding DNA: TGTGCCAGCAGCTTACCGCGGGAGAAAAAGGCGGGAAACACCATATATTTT.

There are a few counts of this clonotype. CDR3 sequence reads: CASSSQRANTEAFF. CDR3 bases: TGTGCCAGCAGCTCTCAGAGGGCTAACACTGAAGCTTTCTTT. This sequence joins TRBV7-8 and TRBJ1-1, with no clear D. Deletions cut 4 bases from V and 2 bases from J, with 11 bases between. This CDR3 contains 14 residues. Germline-derived CDR1 and CDR2 are SGHVS and FQNEAQ.

The CDR3 DNA sequence: TGCAGTGCTAGAATTGGGGAGAATGAGCAGTTCTTC. This translates into CSARIGENEQFF. The genes are TRBV20-1 and TRBJ2-1, with D possibly being TRBD2 (5 bases). V dropped 2 bases and J dropped 7 bases, with 9 bases sitting between them. This CDR3 is built from 12 residues. From germline, CDR1 is DFQATT and CDR2 SNEGSKA (reference sequence).

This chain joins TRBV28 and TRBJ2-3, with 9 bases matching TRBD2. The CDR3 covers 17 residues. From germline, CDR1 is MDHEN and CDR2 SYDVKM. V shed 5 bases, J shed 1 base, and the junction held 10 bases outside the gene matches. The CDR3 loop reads CASSTPASGKGTDTQYF. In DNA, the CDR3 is TGTGCCAGCAGTACCCCCGCTAGCGGGAAGGGCACAGATACGCAGTATTTT.

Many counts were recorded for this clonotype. The CDR3 DNA reads TGTGCCAGCAGACGACGGGGAGTAGGTTACGAGCAGTACTTC. This translates into CASRRRGVGYEQYF. V and J are TRBV7-8 and TRBJ2-7; tentatively, D is TRBD2 (5 bases). Between the trimmed V and J ends, which lost 6 bases and 4 bases, there was a span of 16 bases. The length of the CDR3 is 14 residues. Germline values: CDR1 SGHVS, CDR2 FQNEAQ.

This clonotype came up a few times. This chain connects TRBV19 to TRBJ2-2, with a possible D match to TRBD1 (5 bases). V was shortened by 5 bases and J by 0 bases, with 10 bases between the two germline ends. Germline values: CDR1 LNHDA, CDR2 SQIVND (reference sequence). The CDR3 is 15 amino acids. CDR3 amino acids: CASSSAGTNTGELFF. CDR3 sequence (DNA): TGTGCCAGTAGTTCGGCAGGGACGAACACCGGGGAGCTGTTTTTT.

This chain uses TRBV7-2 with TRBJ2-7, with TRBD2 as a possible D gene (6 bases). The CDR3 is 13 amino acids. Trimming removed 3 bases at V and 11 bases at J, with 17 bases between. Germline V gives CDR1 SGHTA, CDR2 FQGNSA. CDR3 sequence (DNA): TGTGCCAGCAGCTTCCTCCCGGGGGTTGGGGAGTACTTC. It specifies CASSFLPGVGEYF. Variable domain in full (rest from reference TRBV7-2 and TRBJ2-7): GAGVSQSPSNKVTEKGKDVELRCDPISGHTALYWYRQSLGQGLEFLIYFQGNSAPDKSGLPSDRFSAERTGGSVSTLTIQRTQQEDSAVYLCASSFLPGVGEYFGPGTRLTVT.

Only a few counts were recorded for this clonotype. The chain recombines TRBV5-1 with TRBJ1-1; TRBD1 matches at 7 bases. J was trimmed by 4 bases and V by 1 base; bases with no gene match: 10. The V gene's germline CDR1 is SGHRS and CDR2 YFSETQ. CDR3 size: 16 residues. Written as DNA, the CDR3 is TGCGCCAGCAGCTTGTTACAGGCCGCAGGGGGCACTGAAGCTTTCTTT. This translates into CASSLLQAAGGTEAFF.

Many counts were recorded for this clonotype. The CDR3 spells CASSQLGQSYEQYF. The CDR3 DNA is TGTGCCAGCAGTCAACTGGGACAGTCCTACGAGCAGTACTTC. The gene calls are TRBV28 and TRBJ2-7; TRBD1 matches 7 bases. The CDR3 contains 14 residues. Germline trimming cut 5 bases from V and 1 base from J; bases unmatched to any gene: 5. CDR1 and CDR2 from the germline V gene are MDHEN and SYDVKM.

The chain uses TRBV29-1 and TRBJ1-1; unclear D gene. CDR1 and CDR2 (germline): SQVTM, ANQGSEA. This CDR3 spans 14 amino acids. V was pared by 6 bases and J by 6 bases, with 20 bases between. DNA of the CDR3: TGCAGCGTCCCACCCCCGAGGCGGGTGGCTGAAGCTTTCTTT. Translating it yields CSVPPPRRVAEAFF.

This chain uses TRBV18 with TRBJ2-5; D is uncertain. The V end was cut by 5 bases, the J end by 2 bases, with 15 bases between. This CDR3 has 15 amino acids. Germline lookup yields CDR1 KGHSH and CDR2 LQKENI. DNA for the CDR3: TGTGCCAGCTCATCCGGACCATTATTTCAAGAGACCCAGTACTTC. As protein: CASSSGPLFQETQYF.

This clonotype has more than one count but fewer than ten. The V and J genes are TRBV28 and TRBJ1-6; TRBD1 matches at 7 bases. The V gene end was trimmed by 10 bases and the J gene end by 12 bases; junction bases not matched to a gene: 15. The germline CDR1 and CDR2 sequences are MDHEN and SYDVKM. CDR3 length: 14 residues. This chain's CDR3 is CATSRDSAKKPLHF. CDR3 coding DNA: TGTGCCACCTCTAGGGACAGCGCAAAGAAACCCCTCCACTTT. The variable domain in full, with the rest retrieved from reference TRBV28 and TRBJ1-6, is DVKVTQSSRYLVKRTGEKVFLECVQDMDHENMFWYRQDPGLGLRLIYFSYDVKMKEKGDIPEGYSVSREKKERFSLILESASTNQTSMYLCATSRDSAKKPLHFGNGTRLTVT.

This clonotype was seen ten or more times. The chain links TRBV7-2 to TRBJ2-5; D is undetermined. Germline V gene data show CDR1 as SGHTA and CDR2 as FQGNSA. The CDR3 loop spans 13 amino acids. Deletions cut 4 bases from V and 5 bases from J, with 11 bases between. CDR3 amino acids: CASSSKFGETQYF. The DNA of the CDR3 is TGTGCCAGCAGCTCCAAGTTTGGCGAGACCCAGTACTTC.

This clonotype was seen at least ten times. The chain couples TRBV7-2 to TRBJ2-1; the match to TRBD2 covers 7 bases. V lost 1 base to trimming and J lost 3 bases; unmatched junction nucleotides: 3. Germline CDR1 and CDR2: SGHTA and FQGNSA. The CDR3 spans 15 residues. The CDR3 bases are TGTGCCAGCAGCTTAGGGCGGGGGATCTACAATGAGCAGTTCTTC. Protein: CASSLGRGIYNEQFF.

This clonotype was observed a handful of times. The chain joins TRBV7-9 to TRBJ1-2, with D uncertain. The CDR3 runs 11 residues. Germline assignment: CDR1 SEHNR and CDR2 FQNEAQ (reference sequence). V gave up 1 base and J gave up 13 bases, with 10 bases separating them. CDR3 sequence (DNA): TGTGCCAGCAGCTTAGGGGGAGAGGCCACCTTC. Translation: CASSLGGEATF.

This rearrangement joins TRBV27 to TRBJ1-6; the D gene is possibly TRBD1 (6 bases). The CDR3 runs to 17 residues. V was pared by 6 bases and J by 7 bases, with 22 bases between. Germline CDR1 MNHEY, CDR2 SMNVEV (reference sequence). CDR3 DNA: TGTGCCAGCAGGATCGCCCCTACAGGGTCTTTGAATTCACCCCTCCACTTT. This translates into CASRIAPTGSLNSPLHF.

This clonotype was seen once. In DNA form, the CDR3 reads TGTGCCAGCAGCTTACGGCAGTGGGCGAACACTGAAGCTTTCTTT. Translated, it gives CASSLRQWANTEAFF. The rearrangement uses TRBV7-9 and TRBJ1-1; D ambiguous. Germline CDR1 and CDR2: SEHNR and FQNEAQ (reference sequence). CDR3 length: 15 amino acids. V lost 2 bases and J lost 1, with 11 bases in between.

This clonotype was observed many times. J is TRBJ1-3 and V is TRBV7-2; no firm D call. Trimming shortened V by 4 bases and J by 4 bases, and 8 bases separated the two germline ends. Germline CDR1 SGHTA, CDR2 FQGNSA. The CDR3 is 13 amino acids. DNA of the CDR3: TGTGCCAGCAGCTCCCTCTCAGGAAACACCATATATTTT. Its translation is CASSSLSGNTIYF.